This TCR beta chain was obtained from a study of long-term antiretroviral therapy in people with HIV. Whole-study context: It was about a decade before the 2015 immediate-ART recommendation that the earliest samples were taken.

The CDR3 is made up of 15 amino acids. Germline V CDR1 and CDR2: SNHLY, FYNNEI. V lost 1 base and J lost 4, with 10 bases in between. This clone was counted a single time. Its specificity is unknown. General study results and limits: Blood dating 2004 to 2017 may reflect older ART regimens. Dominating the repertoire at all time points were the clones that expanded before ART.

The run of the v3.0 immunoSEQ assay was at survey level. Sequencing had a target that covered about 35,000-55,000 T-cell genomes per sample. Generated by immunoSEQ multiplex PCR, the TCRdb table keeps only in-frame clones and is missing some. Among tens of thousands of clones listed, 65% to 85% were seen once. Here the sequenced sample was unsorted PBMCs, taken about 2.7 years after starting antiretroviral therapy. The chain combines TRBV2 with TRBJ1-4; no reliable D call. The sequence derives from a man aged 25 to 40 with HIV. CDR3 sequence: CASSEVLGINEKLFF. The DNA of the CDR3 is TGTGCCAGCAGTGAAGTCCTGGGGATTAATGAAAAACTGTTTTTT.